This TCR beta chain was retrieved from a study of synovial regulatory T cells in juvenile arthritis. This CDR3 is 13 amino acids long. DNA was not recorded. In germline, CDR1 is SGHAT, CDR2 FQNNGV. Clones were read by immunoSEQ multiplex PCR, and TCRdb kept only the in-frame ones, dropping some. This table lists about 6,400 clones. Sequencing was performed on Treg cells from blood. As for subset: remaining (HLA-DR-negative) circulating blood Treg cells. The rearrangement uses TRBV11-2 and TRBJ1-2. The sequence was obtained from a donor younger than 30 with juvenile idiopathic arthritis. CDR3 residues: CASSREGPYGYTF.